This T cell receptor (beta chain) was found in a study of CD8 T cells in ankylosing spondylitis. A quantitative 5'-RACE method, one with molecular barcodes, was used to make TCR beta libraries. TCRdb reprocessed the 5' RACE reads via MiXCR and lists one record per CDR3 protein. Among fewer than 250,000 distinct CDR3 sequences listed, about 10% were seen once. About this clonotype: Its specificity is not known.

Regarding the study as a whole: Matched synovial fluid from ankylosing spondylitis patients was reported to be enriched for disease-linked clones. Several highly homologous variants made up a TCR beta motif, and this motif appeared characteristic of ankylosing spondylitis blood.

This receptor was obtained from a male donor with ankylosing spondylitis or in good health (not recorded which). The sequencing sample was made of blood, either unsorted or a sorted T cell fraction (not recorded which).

The CDR3, as DNA: TGTGCCAGCAGTCTCCGGGAAGGAGCTTTCTTT. This encodes CASSLREGAFF. The chain joins TRBV12-3 or TRBV12-4 to TRBJ1-1; D gene uncertain. Trimming cost V 5 bases and J 10 bases, with 11 bases left between them. The CDR3 totals 11 residues.